This T cell receptor (beta chain) was sequenced during a study of T cells after yellow fever vaccination. Across the study: Fractions containing few cells were prepared with SMART-Seq v4 Ultra Low Input.

CDR3 length equals 15 residues. The V end lost 3 bases, the J end lost 2 bases, and 14 bases lay between the germline ends. CDR1 DFQATT and CDR2 SNEGSKA come from the germline V gene (reference sequence). Via MiXCR, TCRdb re-called the 5' RACE reads, giving one row per CDR3 protein. Of just under 600,000 distinct CDR3 sequences in the sample, roughly 14% were seen once. For this clonotype: Its antigen remains unknown.

Points from the study as a whole: Any FACS-sorted repertoire could hold abundant clonotypes that contaminate it from the bulk population.

The chain has TRBV20-1 and TRBJ2-1; D is possibly TRBD2 (6 bases). The sequence was collected from a man aged 25 to 40 who received the YFV17D yellow fever vaccine. Specimen: PBMCs, collected on the day of the yellow fever booster vaccination. The CDR3 loop reads CSASHTSRAYNEQFF. CDR3 bases: TGCAGTGCTAGCCATACTAGCCGGGCCTACAATGAGCAGTTCTTC.